This record looks at one TCR beta chain sequence and its context. Looked up from germline, CDR1 is LGHDT and CDR2 is YNNKEL (reference sequence). Deletions cut 0 bases from V and 12 bases from J, with 9 bases between. CDR3 length: 13 residues. The record originates from a study of T cells after yellow fever vaccination. TCRdb re-derived calls from the 5' RACE reads in MiXCR, one entry per CDR3 protein. The data hold about 210,000 distinct CDR3 sequences, with approximately 3.3% observed a single time. V and J are TRBV3-1 and TRBJ1-6, with unresolved D. This TCR came from a man in his late teens or twenties who received the YFV17D yellow fever vaccine. The sequencing used CD4+ T cells sorted from PBMCs, collected 10 days after the yellow fever booster vaccination. CDR3 nucleotide sequence: TGTGCCAGCAGCCAAGATTACGGTGTACCCCTCCACTTT. This sequence encodes CASSQDYGVPLHF.